This TCR beta chain was obtained from a study of immune evolution from preneoplasia to lung adenocarcinoma (dated by TCRdb to about 2021). Context from the whole study: No AAH lesions showed HLA loss of heterozygosity, compared with roughly 7% of AIS, around 14% of MIA and around 30% of ADC lesions. It was reported in the study that more than 85 samples were used for TCR sequencing. The study used immune gene expression, TCR sequencing and multiplex immunofluorescence to profile the immune contexture of lung adenocarcinoma precursors and invasive adenocarcinoma. In total, the cohort included 40 to 60 patients with pulmonary nodules, all of whom underwent surgical resection. Sample size was based on specimen availability rather than a prior power calculation. POLYSOLVER was used to infer class I HLA alleles from exome data, and LOHHLA was used to detect allele-specific HLA loss. The TCR sequencing data were obtained from 45 to 55 patients. Resected precursor lesions (AAH, AIS, MIA) and invasive adenocarcinomas were compared against paired morphologically normal lung tissue. The immune data were integrated with whole exome sequencing and methylation data obtained from the same cohort of nodules.

The CDR3 spans 18 residues, from the cysteine through the phenylalanine. Only the CDR3 portion is preserved as DNA: 54 bases, with reading frame beginning at the first base. For CDR1 and CDR2, the germline V gene lists SGDLS and YYNGEE. V ends up 5 bases short and J 2 bases short, with an unmatched junction base count of 14. Patients underwent resection in Japan or China between about 2014 and 2017. The histologic diagnosis of each case was independently confirmed on H&E slides by two lung cancer pathologists. Macro-dissection after pathologic assessment enriched premalignant or tumor cells for nucleic acid extraction. DNA was isolated from FFPE tissue using the AllPrep DNA/RNA FFPE Kit. TCR beta CDR3 regions were sequenced from DNA using the immunoSEQ hsTCRbeta Kit. The source study handled its data this way. The ImmunoSEQ Analyzer was used to analyse the TCR sequencing data. T cell clonality was calculated on productive rearrangements as 1 minus Pielou's evenness. The inverse Simpson index, applied to productive templates, was used to measure T cell diversity. T cell density was defined as TCR beta template counts normalized to usable DNA, with usable DNA estimated by amplification and sequencing of housekeeping genes. Two-sided Kruskal-Wallis tests were used to compare TCR metrics between histologic stages. The source is immuneACCESS, and TCRdb retained only in-frame sequences with V and J called. Part of the clones is not carried over; for the studies checked, unresolved V genes explain less than half of this, and the remainder is unexplained. That table is the source of V, J and clone size, and D and trimming were worked out from the DNA. For this sample the table gives 23,000 or so clones, of which around three quarters were detected only once. In total, the top ten clones hold 5.6% of the sample.

Turning to this clone: Its antigen specificity is not known. No base qualities exist here, and no much larger clone lies one base off it.

Study-wide findings and limitations: The findings rested on association rather than direct causation, and larger cohorts with long-term follow-up and longitudinal biopsies were considered necessary. KRAS-mutant nodules showed the highest T cell clonality compared with EGFR-mutant or double wild-type lesions. Normal lung had the highest top T cell clone frequencies, which appeared to decline progressively from AAH through AIS, MIA and invasive adenocarcinoma. Because all patients came from Japan and China, whether the findings apply to Western populations was uncertain. Normal lung showed the highest clonality, whereas later-stage lesions appeared to have higher T cell density and diversity but lower clonality.

The chain was built from TRBV9 and TRBJ2-3; 10 bases in the junction line up with TRBD2. This sequence originates from a person in their 60s with lung adenocarcinoma. The sequenced sample consisted of FFPE invasive lung adenocarcinoma tissue. This specimen's cell subset or site label, interpreted: frankly invasive lung adenocarcinoma (ADC). In nucleotides, the sequence is TGTGCCAGCAGTGCCTTTATCCCGGGACTAGCGTCCACAGATACGCAGTATTTT. This is translated as CASSAFIPGLASTDTQYF.